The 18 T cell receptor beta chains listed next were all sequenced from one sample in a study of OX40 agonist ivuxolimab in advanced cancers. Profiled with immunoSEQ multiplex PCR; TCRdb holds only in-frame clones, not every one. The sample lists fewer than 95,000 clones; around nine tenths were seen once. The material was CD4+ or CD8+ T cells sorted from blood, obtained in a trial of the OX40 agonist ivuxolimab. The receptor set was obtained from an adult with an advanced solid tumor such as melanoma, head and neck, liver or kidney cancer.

DNA for the CDR3: TGTGCCAGCAGCTTGGGTAGTTATGGCGAGCAGTACTTC. It translates to CASSLGSYGEQYF. The rearrangement links TRBV7-7 to TRBJ2-7; D is uncertain. Germline CDR1 and CDR2: SSHAT and FNYEAQ (reference sequence). The CDR3 consists of 13 residues. The germline V and J ends were trimmed by 3 bases and 6 bases, with 12 bases remaining between them.

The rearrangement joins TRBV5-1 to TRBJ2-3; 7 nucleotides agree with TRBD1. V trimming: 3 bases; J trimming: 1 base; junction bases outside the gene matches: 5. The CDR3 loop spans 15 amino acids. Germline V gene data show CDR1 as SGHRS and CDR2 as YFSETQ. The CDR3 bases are TGCGCCAGCAGCTCCAGACAGGGAGGCACAGATACGCAGTATTTT. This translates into CASSSRQGGTDTQYF. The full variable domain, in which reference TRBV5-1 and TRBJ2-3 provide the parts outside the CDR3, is KAGVTQTPRYLIKTRGQQVTLSCSPISGHRSVSWYQQTPGQGLQFLFEYFSETQRNKGNFPGRFSGRQFSNSRSEMNVSTLELGDSALYLCASSSRQGGTDTQYFGPGTRLTVL.

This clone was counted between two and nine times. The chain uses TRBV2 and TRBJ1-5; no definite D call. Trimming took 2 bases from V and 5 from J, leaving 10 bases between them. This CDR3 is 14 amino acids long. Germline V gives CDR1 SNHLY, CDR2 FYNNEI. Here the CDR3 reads CASSESRFYQPQHF. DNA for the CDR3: TGTGCCAGCAGTGAAAGTCGGTTCTATCAGCCCCAGCATTTT. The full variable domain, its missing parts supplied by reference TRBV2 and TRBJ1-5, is EPEVTQTPSHQVTQMGQEVILRCVPISNHLYFYWYRQILGQKVEFLVSFYNNEISEKSEIFDDQFSVERPDGSNFTLKIRSTKLEDSAMYFCASSESRFYQPQHFGDGTRLSIL.

The CDR3 reads CASSQGAGGQTGELFF. The CDR3 coding sequence is TGCGCCAGCAGTCAGGGAGCGGGGGGGCAAACCGGGGAGCTGTTTTTT. V is TRBV4-3 and J is TRBJ2-2, with 10 bases that match TRBD2. This CDR3 has 16 residues. The V and J ends lost 6 bases and 5 bases, in that order; junction bases with no gene match: 9. From germline, CDR1 is LGHNA and CDR2 YSLEER.

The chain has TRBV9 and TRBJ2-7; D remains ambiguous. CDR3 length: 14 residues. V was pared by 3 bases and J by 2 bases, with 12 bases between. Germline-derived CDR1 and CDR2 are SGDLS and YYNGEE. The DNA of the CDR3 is TGTGCCAGCAGCGGTAGAGAGGACCCCTACGAGCAGTACTTC. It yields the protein CASSGREDPYEQYF. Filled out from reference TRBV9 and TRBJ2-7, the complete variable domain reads DSGVTQTPKHLITATGQRVTLRCSPRSGDLSVYWYQQSLDQGLQFLIQYYNGEERAKGNILERFSAQQFPDLHSELNLSSLELGDSALYFCASSGREDPYEQYFGPGTRLTVT.

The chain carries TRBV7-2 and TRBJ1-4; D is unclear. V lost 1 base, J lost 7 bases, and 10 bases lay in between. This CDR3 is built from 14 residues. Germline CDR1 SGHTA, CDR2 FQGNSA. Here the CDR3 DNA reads TGTGCCAGCAGCTTAGGAGGGATGAGTGAAAAACTGTTTTTT. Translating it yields CASSLGGMSEKLFF.

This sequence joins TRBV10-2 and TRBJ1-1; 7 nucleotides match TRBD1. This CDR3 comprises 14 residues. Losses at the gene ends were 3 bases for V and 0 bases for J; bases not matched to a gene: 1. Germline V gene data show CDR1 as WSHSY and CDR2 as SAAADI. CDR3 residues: CASSEGGLNTEAFF. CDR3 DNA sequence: TGCGCCAGCAGTGAAGGGGGCTTGAACACTGAAGCTTTCTTT.

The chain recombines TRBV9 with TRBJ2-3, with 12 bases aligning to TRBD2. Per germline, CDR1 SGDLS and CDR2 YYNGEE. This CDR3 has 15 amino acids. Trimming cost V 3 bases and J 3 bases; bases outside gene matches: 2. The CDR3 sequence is CASSAGLAGTDTQYF. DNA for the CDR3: TGTGCCAGCAGCGCCGGACTAGCGGGAACAGATACGCAGTATTTT.

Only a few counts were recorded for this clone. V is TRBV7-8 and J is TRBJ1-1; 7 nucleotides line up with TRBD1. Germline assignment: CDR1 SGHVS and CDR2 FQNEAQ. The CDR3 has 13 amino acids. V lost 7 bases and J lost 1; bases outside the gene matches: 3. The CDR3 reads CASTGQTNTEAFF. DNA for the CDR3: TGTGCCAGCACGGGACAGACGAACACTGAAGCTTTCTTT.

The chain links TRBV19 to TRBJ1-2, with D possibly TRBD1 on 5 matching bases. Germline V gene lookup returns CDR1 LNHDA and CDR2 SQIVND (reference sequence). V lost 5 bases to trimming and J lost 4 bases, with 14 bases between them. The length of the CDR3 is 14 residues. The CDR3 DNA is TGTGCCAGTAGTTGGGGGTGGAGATTCTATGGCTACACCTTC. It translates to CASSWGWRFYGYTF.

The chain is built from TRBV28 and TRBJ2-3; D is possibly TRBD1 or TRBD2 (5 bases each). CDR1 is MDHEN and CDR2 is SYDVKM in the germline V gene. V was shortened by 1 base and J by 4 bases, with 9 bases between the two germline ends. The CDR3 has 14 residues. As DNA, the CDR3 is TGTGCCAGCAGTTTATTGCAGGGAGCAGATACGCAGTATTTT. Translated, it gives CASSLLQGADTQYF.

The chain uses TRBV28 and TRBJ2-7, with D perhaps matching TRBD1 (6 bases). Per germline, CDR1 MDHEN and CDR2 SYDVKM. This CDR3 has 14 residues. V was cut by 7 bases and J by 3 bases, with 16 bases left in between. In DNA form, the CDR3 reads TGTGCCAGCAACCAACAGGGTTGGTACTACGAGCAGTACTTC. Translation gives CASNQQGWYYEQYF.

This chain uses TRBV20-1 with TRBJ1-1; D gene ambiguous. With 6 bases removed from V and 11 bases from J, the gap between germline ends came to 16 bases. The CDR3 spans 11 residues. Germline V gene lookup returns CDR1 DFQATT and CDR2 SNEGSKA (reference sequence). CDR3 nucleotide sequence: TGCAGTGCCCACGAGGGATTTATGGCTTTCTTT. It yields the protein CSAHEGFMAFF.

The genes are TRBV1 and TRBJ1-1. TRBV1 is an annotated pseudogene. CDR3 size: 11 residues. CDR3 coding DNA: TGCACCAGCGCCCGCCGATTTGAAGCTTTCTTT. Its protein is CTSARRFEAFF.

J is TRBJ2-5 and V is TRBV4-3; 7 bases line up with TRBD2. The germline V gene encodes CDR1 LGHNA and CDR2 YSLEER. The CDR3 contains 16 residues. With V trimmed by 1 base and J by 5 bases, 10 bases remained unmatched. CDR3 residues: CASSQGGGSGVETQYF. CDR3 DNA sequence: TGCGCCAGCAGCCAAGGGGGGGGGAGCGGCGTGGAGACCCAGTACTTC.

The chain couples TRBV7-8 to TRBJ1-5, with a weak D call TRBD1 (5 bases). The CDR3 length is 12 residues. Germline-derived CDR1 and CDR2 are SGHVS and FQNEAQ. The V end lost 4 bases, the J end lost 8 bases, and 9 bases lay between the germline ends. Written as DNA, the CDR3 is TGTGCCAGCAGCTGGGCGGGGGAGCCCCAGCATTTT. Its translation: CASSWAGEPQHF.

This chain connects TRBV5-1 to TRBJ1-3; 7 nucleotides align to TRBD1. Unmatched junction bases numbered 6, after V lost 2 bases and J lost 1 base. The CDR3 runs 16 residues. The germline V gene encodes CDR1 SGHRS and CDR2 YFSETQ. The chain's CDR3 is CASSFSTGRSGNTIYF. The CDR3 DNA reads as TGCGCCAGCAGCTTTTCGACAGGGAGGTCTGGAAACACCATATATTTT.

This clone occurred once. The CDR3 DNA sequence: TGTGCCACCAGTCAGGACAGGTTTAACTATGGCTACACCTTC. It is translated as CATSQDRFNYGYTF. The rearrangement joins TRBV15 to TRBJ1-2, with 7 positions matching TRBD1. CDR1 is LNHNV and CDR2 is YYDKDF in the germline V gene (reference sequence). Germline trimming cut 6 bases from V and 1 base from J; bases unmatched to any gene: 5. The CDR3 runs to 14 residues.